These 21 T cell receptor beta chains were all obtained from the same sample, sequenced in a study of beta chain features in type 1 diabetes. Of the isolated RNA, all was reverse transcribed, and so the sequenced material was expressed TCRB transcripts. TCRdb's copy holds only in-frame clones and misses some; the assay was immunoSEQ multiplex PCR. Of under 450,000 clones listed, roughly 15% were seen once; the top ten hold under 0.02%. The specimen was naive CD4+ T cells from blood. These receptors came from a woman between 18 and 30 years old in good health.

The genes are TRBV10-3 and TRBJ1-4; the D gene is possibly TRBD1 (5 bases). Germline CDR1 and CDR2: ENHRY and SYGVKD. V lost 4 bases and J 6 bases, leaving 9 bases between the germline ends. The CDR3 covers 13 residues. In DNA, the CDR3 is TGTGCCATCAGTGCTCAGGGATATGAAAAACTGTTTTTT. As protein: CAISAQGYEKLFF.

This chain connects TRBV27 to TRBJ1-5; tentatively, D is TRBD1 (6 bases). The CDR3 spans 17 residues. The germline V and J ends were trimmed by 6 bases and 0 bases, with 18 bases remaining between them. Germline V gene sequence: CDR1 MNHEY, CDR2 SMNVEV (reference sequence). CDR3 residues: CASRGRTAGYSNQPQHF. As DNA, the CDR3 is TGTGCCAGCAGGGGACGGACAGCTGGGTATAGCAATCAGCCCCAGCATTTT.

The chain employs TRBV15 and TRBJ2-3, with TRBD2 matching 9 bases. CDR1 is LNHNV and CDR2 is YYDKDF in the germline V gene (reference sequence). The CDR3 is made up of 18 amino acids. With 5 bases clipped from V and 5 bases from J, the junction kept 17 bases outside the gene matches. The CDR3 here is CATSARRDVAGVRDTQYF. The DNA for the CDR3 is TGTGCCACCAGCGCCCGGAGGGACGTAGCGGGAGTCCGAGATACGCAGTATTTT.

The chain has TRBV19 and TRBJ2-5; 9 bases agree with TRBD1. Germline assignment: CDR1 LNHDA and CDR2 SQIVND (reference sequence). V was pared by 5 bases and J by 5 bases, with 3 bases of the junction left unmatched. The CDR3 covers 13 residues. CDR3 in amino acids: CASSGTGMETQYF. In DNA form, the CDR3 reads TGTGCCAGTAGTGGGACAGGGATGGAGACCCAGTACTTC.

This clone came up a few times. V is TRBV5-1 and J is TRBJ2-3; TRBD2 matches at 9 bases. This CDR3 has 16 amino acids. V shed 0 bases and J 5 bases; nucleotides not matched to a gene: 7. Germline V CDR1 and CDR2: SGHRS, YFSETQ. CDR3 sequence: CASSLEPSGIGDTQYF. CDR3 coding DNA: TGCGCCAGCAGCTTGGAACCTAGCGGGATAGGAGATACGCAGTATTTT.

J is TRBJ2-2 and V is TRBV5-1, with 9 bases aligning to TRBD1. Germline values: CDR1 SGHRS, CDR2 YFSETQ. J was trimmed by 6 bases and V by 1 base; bases with no gene match: 7. The CDR3 is 16 residues long. In nucleotides, the CDR3 is TGCGCCAGCAGCTTGTCCCTGGGACAGGGATCCGGGGAGCTGTTTTTT. This codes for CASSLSLGQGSGELFF.

The chain recombines TRBV7-2 with TRBJ2-7; D is undetermined. The germline V and J ends were trimmed by 1 base and 3 bases, with 10 bases remaining between them. This CDR3 region has 14 residues. Per germline, CDR1 SGHTA and CDR2 FQGNSA. CDR3 in amino acids: CASSLGQTNYEQYF. Here the CDR3 DNA reads TGTGCCAGCAGCTTAGGCCAAACTAACTACGAGCAGTACTTC. Supplemented by reference TRBV7-2 and TRBJ2-7, the full variable domain reads GAGVSQSPSNKVTEKGKDVELRCDPISGHTALYWYRQSLGQGLEFLIYFQGNSAPDKSGLPSDRFSAERTGGSVSTLTIQRTQQEDSAVYLCASSLGQTNYEQYFGPGTRLTVT.

This clone occurred a few times. The CDR3 DNA is TGTGCCAGCAGTTACTCGGCCTCAAGCTATGGCTACACCTTC. Encoded protein: CASSYSASSYGYTF. The J gene is TRBJ1-2, the V gene TRBV6-5; unclear D gene. The germline CDR1 and CDR2 sequences are MNHEY and SVGAGI. Trimming shortened V by 0 bases and J by 4 bases, and 9 bases separated the two germline ends. This CDR3 has 14 amino acids.

This clone was counted a few times. The chain employs TRBV7-9 and TRBJ2-7, with D maybe TRBD2 (6 bases). CDR3 length: 17 amino acids. Looked up from germline, CDR1 is SEHNR and CDR2 is FQNEAQ (reference sequence). Trimming took off 3 bases at V and 0 bases at J, with 18 bases between the two ends. The CDR3 DNA is TGTGCCAGCAGCTTCGGTCGGGGGACTGCAAGCTCCTACGAGCAGTACTTC. It yields the protein CASSFGRGTASSYEQYF.

The chain is built from TRBV28 and TRBJ2-7; TRBD1 agrees at 9 bases. Germline CDR1 MDHEN, CDR2 SYDVKM. The CDR3 extends over 16 amino acids. Germline trimming cut 6 bases from V and 6 bases from J; bases unmatched to any gene: 15. CDR3 coding DNA: TGTGCCAGCAGGGGACCCCCCGGGACAGGGTTTTTCGAGCAGTACTTC. It is translated as CASRGPPGTGFFEQYF.

Only a few counts were recorded for this clone. This sequence joins TRBV7-2 and TRBJ2-6; 7 bases fit TRBD2. CDR3 length: 17 amino acids. In germline, CDR1 is SGHTA, CDR2 FQGNSA. V was clipped by 6 bases and J by 3 bases; unmatched bases: 11. The DNA for the CDR3 is TGTGCCAGCAGTCCGCCGGGACTACCGGGTGGGGCCAACGTCCTGACTTTC. Translating gives CASSPPGLPGGANVLTF.

This clone was seen a few times. This chain uses TRBV20-1 with TRBJ2-5, with D unresolved. Germline lookup yields CDR1 DFQATT and CDR2 SNEGSKA (reference sequence). V was clipped by 3 bases and J by 1 base, with 3 bases between them. CDR3 length: 11 amino acids. Here the CDR3 DNA reads TGCAGTGCTAGTATCCAAGAGACCCAGTACTTC. Translating gives CSASIQETQYF.

V usage is TRBV6-5 and J usage is TRBJ2-4; D is perhaps TRBD1 (6 bases). The CDR3 extends over 14 amino acids. The germline V and J ends were trimmed by 2 bases and 2 bases, with 7 bases remaining between them. CDR1 and CDR2 (germline): MNHEY, SVGAGI. DNA for the CDR3: TGTGCCAGCAGTTACGGACAGACCAAAAACATTCAGTACTTC. Residues: CASSYGQTKNIQYF.

The chain has TRBV5-1 and TRBJ2-3; 12 bases match TRBD2. V lost 4 bases and J lost 5; bases outside the gene matches: 8. CDR1 is SGHRS, CDR2 YFSETQ, per germline. The CDR3 runs 16 residues. DNA for the CDR3: TGCGCCAGCAGCCAGGGACTAGCGGGCGTTGTAGATACGCAGTATTTT. This sequence encodes CASSQGLAGVVDTQYF. Combining the CDR3 with reference TRBV5-1 and TRBJ2-3 gives the whole variable domain KAGVTQTPRYLIKTRGQQVTLSCSPISGHRSVSWYQQTPGQGLQFLFEYFSETQRNKGNFPGRFSGRQFSNSRSEMNVSTLELGDSALYLCASSQGLAGVVDTQYFGPGTRLTVL.

This clone was counted only a few times. Written as DNA, the CDR3 is TGTGCCACCAGCCTACCGGGACTAGCGGAAGAGACCCAGTACTTC. It encodes CATSLPGLAEETQYF. The chain carries TRBV15 and TRBJ2-5; 11 bases match TRBD2. The CDR3 has 15 amino acids. CDR1 and CDR2 from the germline V gene are LNHNV and YYDKDF (reference sequence). V lost 5 bases and J lost 3; bases outside the gene matches: 5.

This rearrangement joins TRBV11-2 to TRBJ2-1; D ambiguous. This CDR3 contains 13 residues. Germline CDR1 SGHAT, CDR2 FQNNGV. The V gene lost 5 bases and the J gene lost 10 bases, with 15 bases spanning the gap. CDR3 DNA: TGTGCCAGCAGCGCCCGCCCGGGTGCCGAGCAGTTCTTC. This encodes CASSARPGAEQFF.

In its sample, this clone was seen a few times. This sequence joins TRBV28 and TRBJ2-7; D may be TRBD2 (6 bases). Looked up from germline, CDR1 is MDHEN and CDR2 is SYDVKM. The CDR3 is 11 amino acids. Deletions cut 4 bases from V and 11 bases from J, with 12 bases between. The CDR3 spells CASSSSVAKYF. DNA for the CDR3: TGTGCCAGCAGTTCTAGCGTCGCTAAGTACTTC.

This clone was seen more than once but under ten times. This chain joins TRBV11-3 and TRBJ2-1; 10 bases line up with TRBD2. Germline V gives CDR1 SGHNT, CDR2 YENEEA. J gave up 10 bases and V 0 bases, and 9 bases lay outside the gene matches. There are 16 residues in the CDR3. The CDR3 loop reads CASSLDWVAGGKEQFF. Here the CDR3 DNA reads TGTGCCAGCAGCTTAGATTGGGTAGCGGGAGGTAAAGAGCAGTTCTTC.

This clone was counted between two and nine times. V is TRBV6-6 and J is TRBJ1-1, with 10 bases lining up with TRBD1. The CDR3 extends over 15 amino acids. Germline V CDR1 and CDR2: MNHNY, SVGAGI (reference sequence). Trimming removed 6 bases from V and 5 bases from J; junction bases left unmatched: 9. CDR3 DNA: TGTGCCAGCAGCCGACCGACAGGGGGCTTTACTGAAGCTTTCTTT. Its translation: CASSRPTGGFTEAFF.

This clone was counted a few times. The chain recombines TRBV30 with TRBJ1-5; 8 nucleotides match TRBD1. Germline-derived CDR1 and CDR2 are GTSNPN and SVGIG (reference sequence). The CDR3 extends over 15 amino acids. V dropped 5 bases and J dropped 4; count of bases not matched to a gene: 10. The CDR3 loop is CAWAPGTGGNQPQHF. CDR3 coding DNA: TGTGCCTGGGCCCCCGGGACAGGAGGGAATCAGCCCCAGCATTTT.

This chain joins TRBV5-1 and TRBJ2-6, with 9 bases lining up with TRBD1. The CDR3 runs 17 residues. The V gene end was trimmed by 4 bases and the J gene end by 2 bases; junction bases not matched to a gene: 7. Germline V CDR1 and CDR2: SGHRS, YFSETQ. The CDR3 loop is CASSLGQGQAGANVLTF. CDR3 DNA: TGCGCCAGCAGCCTCGGACAGGGGCAAGCTGGGGCCAACGTCCTGACTTTC.